A selection of T cell receptor beta chains follows, all from one sample in a study of T cell responses to AZD1222 COVID-19 vaccine. The repertoire was sequenced with immunoSEQ multiplex PCR; TCRdb's copy has only in-frame clones and lacks some. The data hold under 150,000 clones, with about nine tenths observed a single time. The source material was peripheral blood, sampled 28 days after the second AZD1222 dose. These receptors originate from an adult who received the AZD1222 COVID-19 vaccine. CDR3s include the opening cysteine and the closing phenylalanine or tryptophan. D genes are given only for firm matches. Expanded clones get a size class; other rows say once, few or many, or leave the size out.

D gene,J gene,V gene,CDR3 length,clone size,CDR3 DNA,CDR3 protein
TRBD1,TRBJ2-3,TRBV19,14,NA,TGTGCCACCAATACCGGGACAGTGCCAGATACGCAGTATTTT,CATNTGTVPDTQYF
NA,TRBJ1-5,TRBV11-1,14,NA,TGTGCCAGCAGCTTGAACGGAAACAATCAGCCCCAGCATTTT,CASSLNGNNQPQHF
NA,TRBJ1-2,TRBV19,16,NA,TGTGCCAGTTATATACAGATCGGAGGAGCTAACTATGGCTACACCTTC,CASYIQIGGANYGYTF
NA,TRBJ1-1,TRBV7-9,17,many,TGTGCCAGCAGCGCGGACAATTGGGCAATGGACGACACTGAAGCTTTCTTT,CASSADNWAMDDTEAFF
NA,TRBJ1-3,TRBV28,14,NA,TGTGCCAGTTCAACACAGGGCGCCGGAAACACCATATATTTT,CASSTQGAGNTIYF
TRBD2,TRBJ2-3,TRBV6-6,16,NA,TGTGCCAGCAGTGTGCCTCCGGGACTAGCCAAAGATACGCAGTATTTT,CASSVPPGLAKDTQYF
NA,TRBJ1-6,TRBV2,13,NA,TGTGCCAGCAGTGCACAGGTTAATTCACCCCTCCACTTT,CASSAQVNSPLHF
TRBD2,TRBJ2-1,TRBV19,17,NA,TGTGCCAGTAGCCCCGGACTAGCGGGAGACCCGGGCAATGAGCAGTTCTTC,CASSPGLAGDPGNEQFF
NA,TRBJ1-1,TRBV12-3/TRBV12-4,13,NA,TGTGCCAGCAGTTTAGCAAACGTAAGGGAAGCTTTCTTT,CASSLANVREAFF
NA,TRBJ2-5,TRBV19,15,NA,TGTGCCAGTAGTATTGAAAGATCGGGACAAGAGACCCAGTACTTC,CASSIERSGQETQYF
TRBD2,TRBJ2-1,TRBV7-3,13,NA,TGTGCCAGCAGCTTATGGGGGGGCAATGAGCAGTTCTTC,CASSLWGGNEQFF
NA,TRBJ1-3,TRBV4-3,16,NA,TGCGCCAGCAGCCAAGGGCAAGCTGGGTCCTGGAACACCATATATTTT,CASSQGQAGSWNTIYF
NA,TRBJ1-1,TRBV5-4,14,NA,TGTGCCAGCAGCCAAACCTTGGGGAACACTGAAGCTTTCTTT,CASSQTLGNTEAFF
TRBD2,TRBJ2-1,TRBV5-1,19,NA,TGCGCCAGCAGCTCGGTGACTAGCGGGGGCATCGGTAGCATCAATGAGCAGTTCTTC,CASSSVTSGGIGSINEQFF
NA,TRBJ1-1,TRBV19,12,NA,TGTGCCAGTAATTGGAGGAACACTGAAGCTTTCTTT,CASNWRNTEAFF
NA,TRBJ1-2,TRBV29-1,12,NA,TGCAGCGTTGCGAATAGTCCCTATGGCTACACCTTC,CSVANSPYGYTF
TRBD2,TRBJ2-7,TRBV6-6,14,NA,TGTGCCAGCAGTATCCTAGCGGGAGGGGATGAGCAGTACTTC,CASSILAGGDEQYF
NA,TRBJ1-4,TRBV30,14,NA,TGTGCCTGGAGCTCCGGGAGCTCTAATGAAAAACTGTTTTTT,CAWSSGSSNEKLFF
TRBD1,TRBJ2-1,TRBV30,15,NA,TGTGCCTGGAGCGACCCGGGACAGGGGTGGGATGAGCAGTTCTTC,CAWSDPGQGWDEQFF
TRBD2,TRBJ2-5,TRBV10-3,17,NA,TGTGCCATCAGTGAGCGAACCGGGGGGGGATTCCAAGAGACCCAGTACTTC,CAISERTGGGFQETQYF
NA,TRBJ1-5,TRBV7-2,12,once,TGTGCCAGCAGCACAAGGTATCAGCCCCAGCATTTT,CASSTRYQPQHF
NA,TRBJ1-2,TRBV29-1,11,NA,TGCAGCGTTGGCCCTGACTATGGCTACACCTTC,CSVGPDYGYTF
TRBD1,TRBJ2-7,TRBV7-2,16,NA,TGTGCCAGCAGCTTAGCGGAGGTGAAGGGGGCTCTCGAGCAGTACTTC,CASSLAEVKGALEQYF
TRBD1,TRBJ2-1,TRBV9,20,NA,TGTGCCAGCAGCGTAGTGGGACAGGGTTCTATTGACGGCTCCTACAATGAGCAGTTCTTC,CASSVVGQGSIDGSYNEQFF
TRBD2,TRBJ2-7,TRBV5-1,14,NA,TGCGCCAGCAGCTTGGGCAGCGGGAACGACGAGCAGTACTTC,CASSLGSGNDEQYF
TRBD2,TRBJ2-1,TRBV7-2,18,NA,TGTGCCAGCAGCCGCCTACCCCTATCTAGCGGGGGGGCAGGTGAGCAGTTCTTC,CASSRLPLSSGGAGEQFF
TRBD2,TRBJ2-7,TRBV6-5,13,NA,TGTGCCACCCTTAGCGGGGTCTCCTACGAGCAGTACTTC,CATLSGVSYEQYF
TRBD1,TRBJ1-3,TRBV5-1,16,NA,TGCGCCAGCAGCCCAACTACAGGGGGCGGAGGAAACACCATATATTTT,CASSPTTGGGGNTIYF
NA,TRBJ2-3,TRBV5-1,16,NA,TGCGCCAGCAGCTTGGAGGCAGCAACTAGCACAGATACGCAGTATTTT,CASSLEAATSTDTQYF
NA,TRBJ2-6,TRBV30,18,once,TGTGCCTGGAGAAATACCGGGACCGCCATCTCTGGGGCCAACGTCCTGACTTTC,CAWRNTGTAISGANVLTF
NA,TRBJ1-5,TRBV27,14,NA,TGTGCCAGCAGTTTAAGGGTAGGAAATCAGCCCCAGCATTTT,CASSLRVGNQPQHF
TRBD1,TRBJ1-1,TRBV10-3,15,NA,TGTGCCATCGGGGGGGGGACAGGTGGGAACACTGAAGCTTTCTTT,CAIGGGTGGNTEAFF
TRBD2,TRBJ2-7,TRBV6-6,17,NA,TGTGCCAGCAGTCCCGAGTCCAGGACTAGCGGGATCCACGAGCAGTACTTC,CASSPESRTSGIHEQYF
NA,TRBJ2-6,TRBV29-1,16,NA,TGCAGCGTTAGGTACAGGATGGACTCTGGGGCCAACGTCCTGACTTTC,CSVRYRMDSGANVLTF
NA,TRBJ1-2,TRBV5-1,17,few,TGCGCCAGCAGCCAGATACTCACATCCCAGGATCGCTATGGCTACACCTTC,CASSQILTSQDRYGYTF
NA,TRBJ1-4,TRBV18,14,NA,TGTGCCAGCTCCCCCCCCACAGTTAATGAAAAACTGTTTTTT,CASSPPTVNEKLFF
NA,TRBJ1-1,TRBV7-9,15,NA,TGTGCCAGCAGCTTAGCGTCCGGACTGAACACTGAAGCTTTCTTT,CASSLASGLNTEAFF
TRBD1,TRBJ2-6,TRBV9,18,NA,TGTGCCAGCAGCCCCCAGGGACAGGGCCTCTCTGGGGCCAACGTCCTGACTTTC,CASSPQGQGLSGANVLTF
TRBD1,TRBJ1-2,TRBV11-2,16,NA,TGTGCCAGCAGCTTAGACACCTCCGGGACAGGGGTTGGCTACACCTTC,CASSLDTSGTGVGYTF
NA,TRBJ2-3,TRBV7-3,14,NA,TGTGCCAGCAGCCCAGTGGATGGGACAGATACGCAGTATTTT,CASSPVDGTDTQYF
NA,TRBJ2-1,TRBV21-1,21,NA,TGTGCCAGCAGCAAACTCCCGCGGTCAGCGACCGGGGGAAGCTCCTACAATGAGCAGTTCTTC,CASSKLPRSATGGSSYNEQFF
NA,TRBJ2-3,TRBV7-9,15,NA,TGTGCCAGCAGTCCCTGGCAGGCTTTCACAGATACGCAGTATTTT,CASSPWQAFTDTQYF
NA,TRBJ2-2,TRBV14,13,NA,TGTGCCAGCAGCCAGGAGGATTGGGGGGAGCTGTTTTTT,CASSQEDWGELFF
NA,TRBJ1-1,TRBV9,12,NA,TGTGCCAGCAGCGTAGTAATAGGGACACTTCATTTT,CASSVVIGTLHF
NA,TRBJ1-1,TRBV29-1,14,NA,TGCAGCGTTGAAGAGGGACGGATGAACACTGAAGCTTTCTTT,CSVEEGRMNTEAFF
TRBD1,TRBJ1-3,TRBV19,15,NA,TGTGCCAGTAGAAGGGACAGGTCGGTTGGGAACACCATATATTTT,CASRRDRSVGNTIYF
TRBD1,TRBJ2-3,TRBV6-4,12,NA,TGTGCCAGCAGTGACGCCGGGACAGCCAAGTATTTT,CASSDAGTAKYF
NA,TRBJ1-1,TRBV5-1,12,NA,TGCGCCAGCAGCTATACGGACCAGGTACGTTTCTTT,CASSYTDQVRFF
TRBD1,TRBJ2-5,TRBV7-7,14,NA,TGTGCCAGCAGCAAGACAGGGGAAAAGGAGACCCAGTACTTC,CASSKTGEKETQYF
NA,TRBJ1-1,TRBV18,14,NA,TGTGCCAGCTCCTACTGGGAGGGCCGTAATGAAGCTTTCTTT,CASSYWEGRNEAFF
TRBD1,TRBJ2-2,TRBV19,15,few,TGTGCCAGTAGGGACAGGGAATCGGACACCGGGGAGCTGTTTTTT,CASRDRESDTGELFF
NA,TRBJ1-6,TRBV27,16,NA,TGTGCCAGCAGTTTAGCGGTGCGGGGGGCGAATTCACCCCTCCACTTT,CASSLAVRGANSPLHF
TRBD1,TRBJ1-1,TRBV10-3,14,NA,TGTGCCATCAGTCCGGGACAGGTGAACACTGAAGCTTTCTTT,CAISPGQVNTEAFF